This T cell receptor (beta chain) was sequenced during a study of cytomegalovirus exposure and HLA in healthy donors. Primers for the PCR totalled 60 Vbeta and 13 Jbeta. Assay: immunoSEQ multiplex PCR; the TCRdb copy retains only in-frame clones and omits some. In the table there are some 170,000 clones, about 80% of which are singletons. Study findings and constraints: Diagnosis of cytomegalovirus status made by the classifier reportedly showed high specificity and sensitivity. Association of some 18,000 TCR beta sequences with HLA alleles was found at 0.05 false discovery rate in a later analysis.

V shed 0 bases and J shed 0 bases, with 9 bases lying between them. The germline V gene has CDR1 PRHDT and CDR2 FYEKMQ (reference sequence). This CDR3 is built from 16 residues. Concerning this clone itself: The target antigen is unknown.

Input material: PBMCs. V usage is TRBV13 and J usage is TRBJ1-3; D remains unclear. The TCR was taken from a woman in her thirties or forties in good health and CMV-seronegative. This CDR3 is CASSLGLSNSGNTIYF. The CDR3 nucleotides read TGTGCCAGCAGCTTAGGCCTTTCTAACTCTGGAAACACCATATATTTT.